These T cell receptor beta chains were read from a single sample in a study of cytomegalovirus exposure and HLA in healthy donors. Profiling relied on immunoSEQ multiplex PCR, and the TCRdb table lists in-frame clones only, not all of them. Counted here are approximately 160,000 clones, approximately 80% occurring once; the ten biggest clones make up around 3%. Input material: PBMCs. These receptors all come from a woman between 35 and 50 years old in good health and CMV-seropositive. The CDR3 runs from the conserved cysteine through the conserved F or W. The order of the fields is D gene, J gene, CDR3 length, V gene, clone size, CDR3 DNA, CDR3 protein. D genes are given only for firm matches. Some rows mark clone size as missing; the rest say once, few, many or name a class of expanded clone.

TRBD1	TRBJ1-2	17	TRBV4-3	NA	TGCGCCAGCAGCCAAGATCAATACGATGTCGGGACAGGGAGTTACACCTTC	CASSQDQYDVGTGSYTF
TRBD1	TRBJ2-1	14	TRBV29-1	NA	TGCAGCTCGTCGACAGGGGGAAACTACAATGAGCAGTTCTTC	CSSSTGGNYNEQFF
TRBD2	TRBJ2-3	16	TRBV5-4	few	TGTGCCAGCAGCGGGACTAGCGGGAGGATTGCAGATACGCAGTATTTT	CASSGTSGRIADTQYF
NA	TRBJ2-7	14	TRBV7-8	few	TGTGCCAGCAGCTTTGGGGCCACCTCCTACGAGCAGTACTTC	CASSFGATSYEQYF
NA	TRBJ2-1	15	TRBV7-6	NA	TGTGCCAGCAGCCCGGCGACAGAGTCCTACAATGAGCAGTTCTTC	CASSPATESYNEQFF
NA	TRBJ2-7	16	TRBV21-1	once	TGTGCCAGCAGCAAAGAAGCCGGGACAGGGAGCAACGAGCAGTACTTC	CASSKEAGTGSNEQYF
NA	TRBJ1-6	13	TRBV10-1	NA	TGCGCCAGCAGTGATGAGTATAATTCACCCCTCCACTTT	CASSDEYNSPLHF
NA	TRBJ2-2	13	TRBV18	NA	TGTGCCAGCTCACGGACAGCCACCGGGGAGCTGTTTTTT	CASSRTATGELFF
NA	TRBJ2-4	14	TRBV30	NA	TGTGCCTGGAGGCTGGGCAGGGACAAAAACATTCAGTACTTC	CAWRLGRDKNIQYF
TRBD2	TRBJ2-7	16	TRBV5-4	NA	TGTGCCAGCAGCTTAAAGGGGCTAGCGGGAGGCGGCGAGCAGTACTTC	CASSLKGLAGGGEQYF
TRBD1	TRBJ1-4	19	TRBV10-2	NA	TGCGCCAGTTGGGACCGGACCGGGACAGGGGGCGGAGGTCGCGAAAAACTGTTTTTT	CASWDRTGTGGGGREKLFF
TRBD1	TRBJ1-5	13	TRBV11-2	NA	TGTGCCAGCAGCCGGACAGGGGGCCAGCCCCAGCATTTT	CASSRTGGQPQHF
TRBD1	TRBJ1-4	16	TRBV19	NA	TGTGCCAGTAGTAAGGGACAGGGGGTAACTAATGAAAAACTGTTTTTT	CASSKGQGVTNEKLFF
TRBD1	TRBJ2-2	15	TRBV7-8	NA	TGTGCCAGCAGCTCTGGGGCTACAGGGGCCGGGGAGCTGTTTTTT	CASSSGATGAGELFF
NA	TRBJ1-1	15	TRBV10-3	NA	TGTGCCATCAGTGAGTCGAGCAGGGTTATAACTGAAGCTTTCTTT	CAISESSRVITEAFF
TRBD1	TRBJ2-7	15	TRBV4-3	NA	TGCGCCAGCAGCGAGAGGACAGGGGGTTTCTACGAGCAGTACTTC	CASSERTGGFYEQYF
NA	TRBJ1-2	15	TRBV10-1	NA	TGCGCCAGCAGTGCCGATCCGACAGATAACTATGGCTACACCTTC	CASSADPTDNYGYTF
TRBD1	TRBJ2-7	15	TRBV15	once	TGTGCCACCACCATTACAGGGGTATACTCCTACGAGCAGTACTTC	CATTITGVYSYEQYF
NA	TRBJ2-7	15	TRBV28	NA	TGTGCCAGCAGTTTGAAAGGGGCCGGGCTATGGGAGCAGTACTTC	CASSLKGAGLWEQYF
TRBD1	TRBJ1-5	15	TRBV7-8	few	TGTGCCAGCAGCTTAAACCGGGACAGGGGCCAGCCCCAGCATTTT	CASSLNRDRGQPQHF
TRBD1	TRBJ2-1	15	TRBV2	NA	TGTGCCAGCAGTGAAGGACAGGGGCTCTACAATGAGCAGTTCTTC	CASSEGQGLYNEQFF
TRBD1	TRBJ1-2	15	TRBV7-8	once	TGTGCCAGCAGCTTAATTCAGGGACAGGGATATGGCTACACCTTC	CASSLIQGQGYGYTF
NA	TRBJ2-7	13	TRBV4-1	once	TGCGCCAGCAGCCAACAAAACAGCTACGAGCAGTACTTC	CASSQQNSYEQYF
TRBD1	TRBJ2-2	16	TRBV19	NA	TGTGCCAGTACCGCGTTCCGGGACAGGGGATCCGGGGAGCTGTTTTTT	CASTAFRDRGSGELFF
NA	TRBJ2-2	16	TRBV4-2	NA	TGTGCCAGCAGCCAAGAAGTGGCCGGGTTCGCCGGGGAGCTGTTTTTT	CASSQEVAGFAGELFF
TRBD1	TRBJ1-5	15	TRBV5-5	NA	TGTGCCAGCAGCTCGGGGACAGGGCGCAATCAGCCCCAGCATTTT	CASSSGTGRNQPQHF
NA	TRBJ2-1	15	TRBV11-3	NA	TGTGCCAGCAGCCCCCGCCAAGCCTCCTACAATGAGCAGTTCTTC	CASSPRQASYNEQFF
TRBD2	TRBJ2-7	18	TRBV4-2	few	TGTGCCAGCAGCCAAGTGGGGACTAGCGGGACGGGGGAAAGAGAGCAGTACTTC	CASSQVGTSGTGEREQYF
TRBD2	TRBJ2-1	15	TRBV7-8	NA	TGTGCCAGCAGCTTACAGCGGGGTACCTACAATGAGCAGTTCTTC	CASSLQRGTYNEQFF
NA	TRBJ2-7	15	TRBV6-5	NA	TGTGCCAGCAGTTACTCGAGCCCGGTTACCTACGAGCAGTACTTC	CASSYSSPVTYEQYF
TRBD2	TRBJ2-2	15	TRBV10-3	NA	TGTGCCATCAGTGATGGGACTACGAACACCGGGGAGCTGTTTTTT	CAISDGTTNTGELFF
NA	TRBJ2-4	17	TRBV21-1	NA	TGTGCCAGCAGCGGGAGACAGGGTAAGAGGTCCAAAAACATTCAGTACTTC	CASSGRQGKRSKNIQYF
TRBD1	TRBJ2-1	13	TRBV5-4	few	TGTGCCAGCGGTCGACAGGGGGCGGATGAGCAGTTCTTC	CASGRQGADEQFF
NA	TRBJ2-7	14	TRBV6-5	NA	TGTGCCAGCAGTGGGACTTCCGGCTCCTACGAGCAGTACTTC	CASSGTSGSYEQYF
TRBD1	TRBJ1-2	13	TRBV19	NA	TGTGCCAGTAGCCCGCAGACAGGGGCCGGCTACACCTTC	CASSPQTGAGYTF
TRBD2	TRBJ2-2	17	TRBV5-1	NA	TGCGCCAGCAGCTTGGACGGCGGGAGGCCAGGGACCGGGGAGCTGTTTTTT	CASSLDGGRPGTGELFF
TRBD1	TRBJ1-5	15	TRBV6-5	NA	TGTGCCAGCAGCCCAGGACAGGGGGCCAATCAGCCCCAGCATTTT	CASSPGQGANQPQHF
NA	TRBJ1-1	15	TRBV11-2	NA	TGTGCCAGCAGCCAGGGAGGTGGGGGGAACACTGAAGCTTTCTTT	CASSQGGGGNTEAFF
NA	TRBJ1-1	13	TRBV4-2	few	TGTGCCAGCAGCCTAACTCGAGCGACTGAAGCTTTCTTT	CASSLTRATEAFF
TRBD1	TRBJ2-7	15	TRBV5-1	NA	TGCGCCAGCAGCTTGGTGACAGGGGGCAGGTACGAGCAGTACTTC	CASSLVTGGRYEQYF
NA	TRBJ2-3	16	TRBV14	NA	TGTGCCAGCAGCCAAGTGAGGTTTGCGGGCACAGATACGCAGTATTTT	CASSQVRFAGTDTQYF
NA	TRBJ2-3	14	TRBV2	NA	TGTGCCAGCAGTGAACGGAGGACCGGAGATACGCAGTATTTT	CASSERRTGDTQYF
TRBD1	TRBJ1-5	13	TRBV6-1	NA	TGTGCCAGCAGGACAGGGGGCGGTCAGCCCCAGCATTTT	CASRTGGGQPQHF
TRBD2	TRBJ2-5	15	TRBV2	few	TGTGCCAGCAGTGGTTTAGCGGGTGAAGGGGAGACCCAGTACTTC	CASSGLAGEGETQYF
TRBD1	TRBJ2-3	15	TRBV19	NA	TGTGCCAGTAGGCCGCCCCAGGGGGTCACAGATACGCAGTATTTT	CASRPPQGVTDTQYF
NA	TRBJ2-7	14	TRBV12-5	NA	TGTGCTAGTGGTTGGAAAACCACAGCTTGCGAGCAGTACTTC	CASGWKTTACEQYF
TRBD2	TRBJ2-7	18	TRBV7-2	few	TGTGCCAGCAGCCCCGGGACTAGCGGGAGAAGGGTGGGCTACGAGCAGTACTTC	CASSPGTSGRRVGYEQYF
NA	TRBJ1-3	16	TRBV14	NA	TGTGCCAGCAGCCAAGTCACAGCGGCGTGGGGAAACACCATATATTTT	CASSQVTAAWGNTIYF
NA	TRBJ1-1	15	TRBV6-5	NA	TGTGCCAGCAGCCGACGGACAAGGGCGGACACTGAAGCTTTCTTT	CASSRRTRADTEAFF
NA	TRBJ1-2	14	TRBV14	NA	TGTGCCAGCAGCCTATCCGGAGGGGTTAAGGGCTACACCTTC	CASSLSGGVKGYTF